This T cell receptor (beta chain) was obtained from a study of blood T cell repertoires in COVID-19. On the study more broadly: COVID-19 samples, acute and convalescent, were from the United States, Italy and Spain. The cDNA or gDNA used as material had been derived from T cells, B-cell-depleted T cells, or PBMCs.

The data were produced by immunoSEQ multiplex PCR, yet TCRdb's version contains in-frame clones alone and is incomplete. This table has under 200,000 clones, around 87% appearing once. This CDR3 spans 17 amino acids. The chain is built from TRBV21-1 and TRBJ2-1; the D call in the table, TRBD1, was not verified against the DNA. TRBV21-1 is termed a pseudogene. The sequence was collected from a woman in her sixties or seventies with COVID-19, enrolled during active disease. Sequenced material: peripheral blood. CDR3 nucleotide sequence: TGTGCCAGCAGCAACGGACATGTAGGCCTAGTAAACAATGAGCAGTTCTTC. Its translation: CASSNGHVGLVNNEQFF.